The next 14 T cell receptor beta chains were all read from a single sample in a study of Graves' ophthalmopathy and Graves' hyperthyroidism. Investigators amplified TCR beta CDR3 regions from RNA transcripts. An opening RT-PCR round employed HTBI primers and preceded a second-round multiplex PCR. A single record per CDR3 protein comes from TCRdb applying MiXCR to the multiplex PCR reads. The sample lists about 420,000 distinct CDR3 sequences, 21% occurring once. Sequenced sample: peripheral blood. These TCRs come from a young woman with stable Graves' hyperthyroidism.

This clonotype was found many times. The V and J genes are TRBV28 and TRBJ2-4; no definite D call. With 8 bases removed from V and 9 bases from J, the gap between germline ends came to 17 bases. Germline loops: CDR1 MDHEN, CDR2 SYDVKM. The CDR3 length is 13 residues. Here the CDR3 reads CASASDGVGIQYF. Written as DNA, the CDR3 is TGTGCCAGCGCGTCCGATGGGGTCGGCATTCAGTACTTC.

This chain joins TRBV28 and TRBJ2-5; the D gene is possibly TRBD2 (5 bases). The CDR3 is made up of 15 amino acids. CDR1 and CDR2 from the germline V gene are MDHEN and SYDVKM. Trimming cost V 5 bases and J 0 bases, with 13 bases left between them. The CDR3 reads CASSPSTGNQETQYF. The DNA for the CDR3 is TGTGCCAGCAGTCCGAGTACGGGGAACCAAGAGACCCAGTACTTC.

This clonotype showed up many times. V usage is TRBV20-1 and J usage is TRBJ2-5; 9 nucleotides align to TRBD2. The CDR3 has 13 amino acids. V lost 6 bases, J lost 1 base, and 3 bases stayed unmatched. Germline CDR1 reads DFQATT; CDR2 reads SNEGSKA (reference sequence). The CDR3 sequence is CSALSGSQETQYF. The DNA for the CDR3 is TGCAGTGCACTTAGCGGGAGCCAAGAGACCCAGTACTTC.

This clonotype has just one count. The chain recombines TRBV20-1 with TRBJ2-5, with 16 bases identical to TRBD2. This CDR3 has 16 residues. V dropped 2 bases and J dropped 4; count of bases not matched to a gene: 4. Germline V gives CDR1 DFQATT, CDR2 SNEGSKA (reference sequence). CDR3 protein: CSARPGTSGRGETQYF. The CDR3 DNA reads as TGCAGTGCTAGACCCGGGACTAGCGGGAGGGGAGAGACCCAGTACTTC.

Only a few counts were recorded for this clonotype. The V gene is TRBV2, the J gene TRBJ2-7; D might be TRBD1 (6 bases). Deletions cut 8 bases from V and 3 bases from J, with 17 bases between. Germline V gene lookup returns CDR1 SNHLY and CDR2 FYNNEI. The CDR3 totals 14 residues. The CDR3 DNA reads TGTGCCAGCGGCAAGACGGACAGTAACTACGAGCAGTACTTC. Its protein product is CASGKTDSNYEQYF.

This clonotype was counted many times. The chain joins TRBV27 to TRBJ2-7; D is perhaps TRBD1 (5 bases). The CDR3 has 14 residues. The V and J ends lost 6 bases and 1 base respectively, with 13 bases between them. Germline loops: CDR1 MNHEY, CDR2 SMNVEV (reference sequence). CDR3 region: CASRITTVSYEQYF. The CDR3 bases are TGTGCCAGCAGGATTACGACAGTGTCCTACGAGCAGTACTTC.

This clonotype was observed a few times. This chain joins TRBV18 and TRBJ2-2, with a tentative D call TRBD1 (6 bases). The V gene's germline CDR1 is KGHSH and CDR2 LQKENI. The CDR3 is 17 residues long. V shed 3 bases and J shed 0 bases, with 14 bases lying between them. CDR3 DNA: TGTGCCAGCTCACCGCCTAAAGGGGGACCGAACACCGGGGAGCTGTTTTTT. Its translation: CASSPPKGGPNTGELFF.

The chain combines TRBV5-4 with TRBJ2-5; D perhaps matches TRBD2 (5 bases). From germline, CDR1 is SGHNT and CDR2 YYREEE (reference sequence). CDR3 size: 14 residues. V lost 5 bases and J lost 1, with 12 bases in between. The DNA for the CDR3 is TGTGCCAGCAGGAGACGGGGTCCCCAAGAGACCCAGTACTTC. Residues: CASRRRGPQETQYF.

This clonotype has only a few counts. The chain uses TRBV6-1 and TRBJ1-2; 8 nucleotides align to TRBD1. Germline CDR1 is MNHNS and CDR2 is SASEGT. V was pared by 7 bases and J by 6 bases, with 7 bases of the junction left unmatched. The CDR3 length is 13 residues. CDR3 coding DNA: TGTGCCAGCACCACCGGGACAGGAGATGGCTACACCTTC. Protein product: CASTTGTGDGYTF.

The table lists this clonotype with many counts. The CDR3 sequence is CASSLAQGANYGYTF. The CDR3 nucleotides read TGTGCCAGCTCGCTCGCACAGGGGGCTAACTATGGCTACACCTTC. The chain links TRBV18 to TRBJ1-2; 8 bases agree with TRBD1. The germline CDR1 and CDR2 sequences are KGHSH and LQKENI. This CDR3 comprises 15 residues. Trimming removed 6 bases from V and 0 bases from J; junction bases left unmatched: 6.

There are many counts of this clonotype. This chain connects TRBV28 to TRBJ2-7, with 7 bases fitting TRBD2. Germline V CDR1 and CDR2: MDHEN, SYDVKM. The CDR3 consists of 14 residues. Trimming took 6 bases from V and 1 from J; bases not matched to a gene: 6. CDR3 sequence: CASSSWTSSYEQYF. The CDR3 DNA reads TGTGCCAGCAGCTCCTGGACTAGTTCCTACGAGCAGTACTTC.

The genes are TRBV3-1 and TRBJ2-5; D is possibly TRBD2 (5 bases). The CDR3 spans 18 residues. Germline V lookup: CDR1 LGHDT, CDR2 YNNKEL (reference sequence). Deletions cut 0 bases from V and 5 bases from J, with 22 bases between. The CDR3 here is CASSQERFGSVAGETQYF. The CDR3 nucleotides read TGTGCCAGCAGCCAAGAGCGGTTTGGTAGCGTGGCGGGTGAGACCCAGTACTTC.

This clonotype was counted ten times or more. V is TRBV28 and J is TRBJ2-5, with unresolved D. V was clipped by 7 bases and J by 0 bases, with 12 bases between them. CDR1 is MDHEN, CDR2 SYDVKM, per germline. The CDR3 runs 14 residues. The CDR3 sequence is CASISSPNQETQYF. Written as DNA, the CDR3 is TGTGCCAGCATATCCAGCCCGAACCAAGAGACCCAGTACTTC.

This clonotype was seen at least ten times. The CDR3 coding sequence is TGTGCCAGCAGTCTGGGATTATTTAACACTGAAGCTTTCTTT. Translated, it gives CASSLGLFNTEAFF. The chain uses TRBV6-2 or TRBV6-3 and TRBJ1-1; D gene uncertain. Germline-derived CDR1 and CDR2 are MNHEY and SVGEGT. The CDR3 totals 14 residues. V was shortened by 5 bases and J by 2 bases, with 12 bases between the two germline ends.